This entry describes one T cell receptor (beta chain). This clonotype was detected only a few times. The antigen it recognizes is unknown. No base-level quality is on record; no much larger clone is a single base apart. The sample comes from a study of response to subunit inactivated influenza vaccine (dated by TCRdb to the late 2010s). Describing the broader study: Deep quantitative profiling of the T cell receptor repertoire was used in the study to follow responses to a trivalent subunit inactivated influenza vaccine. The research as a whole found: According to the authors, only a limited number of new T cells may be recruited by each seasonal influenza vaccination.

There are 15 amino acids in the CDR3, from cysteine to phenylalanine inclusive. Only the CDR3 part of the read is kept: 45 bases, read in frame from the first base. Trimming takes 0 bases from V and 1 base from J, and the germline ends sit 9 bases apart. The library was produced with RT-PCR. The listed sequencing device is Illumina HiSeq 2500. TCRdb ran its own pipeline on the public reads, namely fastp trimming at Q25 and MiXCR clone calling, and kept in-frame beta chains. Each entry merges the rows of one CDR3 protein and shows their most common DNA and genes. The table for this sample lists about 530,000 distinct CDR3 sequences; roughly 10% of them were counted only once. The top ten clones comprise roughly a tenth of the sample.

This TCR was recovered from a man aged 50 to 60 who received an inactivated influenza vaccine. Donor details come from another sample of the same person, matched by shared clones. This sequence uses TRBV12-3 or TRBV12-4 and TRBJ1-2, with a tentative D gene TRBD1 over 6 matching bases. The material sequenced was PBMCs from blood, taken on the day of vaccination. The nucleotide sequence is TGTGCCAGCAGTTTAGCTAGGACAGTTAACTATGGCTACACCTTC. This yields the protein CASSLARTVNYGYTF.